The TCR beta chain described here comes from a study of blood T cells in healthy people across ages. The wider study: The template switching approach captured approximately one barcoded beta molecule for every two T cells. Study-wide points: TCR beta diversity, measured per million T cells, fell in a roughly linear way with age.

The authors ran a second PCR of roughly 6 to 12 cycles using a sample-barcoded 5' primer and a J-beta primer mix. Unique molecular identifiers of 12 random nucleotides labeled each cDNA. MiXCR, run by TCRdb on the 5' RACE reads, gives a single entry per CDR3 protein. The sample lists around 1.5 million distinct CDR3 sequences; 34% were seen once. The germline V and J ends were trimmed by 3 bases and 2 bases, with 7 bases remaining between them. CDR3 length: 12 residues. Germline V gene lookup returns CDR1 DFQATT and CDR2 SNEGSKA (reference sequence). As for this clonotype: Its antigen is unknown.

The source material was blood. The rearrangement uses TRBV20-1 and TRBJ2-5; no firm D call. The TCR was taken from a woman aged 25 to 39 in good health. The CDR3 protein is CSASIEQETQYF. In DNA, the CDR3 is TGCAGTGCTAGTATTGAACAAGAGACCCAGTACTTC.